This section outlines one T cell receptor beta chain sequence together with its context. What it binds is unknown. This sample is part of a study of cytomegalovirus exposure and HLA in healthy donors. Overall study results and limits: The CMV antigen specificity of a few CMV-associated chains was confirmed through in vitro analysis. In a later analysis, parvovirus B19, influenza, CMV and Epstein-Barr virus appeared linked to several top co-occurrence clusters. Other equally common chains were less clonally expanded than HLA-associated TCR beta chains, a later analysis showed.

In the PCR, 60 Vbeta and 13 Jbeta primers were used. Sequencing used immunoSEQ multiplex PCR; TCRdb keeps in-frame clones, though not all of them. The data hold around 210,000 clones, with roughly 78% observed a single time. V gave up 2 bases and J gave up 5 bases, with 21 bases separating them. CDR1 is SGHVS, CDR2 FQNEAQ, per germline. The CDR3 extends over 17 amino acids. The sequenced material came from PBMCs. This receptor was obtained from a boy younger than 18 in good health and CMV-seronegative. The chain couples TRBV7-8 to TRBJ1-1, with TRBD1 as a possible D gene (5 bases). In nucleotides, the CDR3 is TGTGCCAGCAGCTTATCACAGGTCCGAGTTTCCGGGACTGAAGCTTTCTTT. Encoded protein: CASSLSQVRVSGTEAFF. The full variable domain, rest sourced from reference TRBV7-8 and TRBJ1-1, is GAGVSQSPRYKVAKRGQDVALRCDPISGHVSLFWYQQALGQGPEFLTYFQNEAQLDKSGLPSDRFFAERPEGSVSTLKIQRTQQEDSAVYLCASSLSQVRVSGTEAFFGQGTRLTVV.